This TCR beta chain was sequenced for a study of CD8 T cells in Susac syndrome. Deletions cut 7 bases from V and 1 base from J, with 19 bases between. The CDR3 extends over 17 amino acids. CDR1 and CDR2 (germline): MNHEY, SVGEGT. Reverse transcription of roughly 0.5 to 1 ug RNA was carried out with random hexamers. TCRdb fed the immunoSEQ multiplex PCR reads into MiXCR, producing one record per CDR3 protein. The repertoire holds hundreds of thousands of distinct CDR3 sequences, with about 94% as singletons. V is TRBV6-2 or TRBV6-3 and J is TRBJ2-2; D is perhaps TRBD1 (5 bases). The sample comprised CD4+ T cells from PBMCs. The sequence was collected from a human donor with Susac syndrome. CDR3 amino acids: CASTDQRTTLNTGELFF. CDR3 DNA sequence: TGTGCCAGCACTGACCAGAGGACAACTCTGAACACCGGGGAGCTGTTTTTT.